This T cell receptor beta chain comes out of a study of cytotoxic CD8 clonotypes in ibrutinib-treated CLL. Across the whole study: Mean yields were 255,043 productive templates and about 94,000 productive rearrangements per sample. Whole-study results and caveats: Clonality was elevated at ibrutinib response and had returned toward baseline at progression.

TCR beta libraries used about 2 micrograms of DNA from cryopreserved PBMCs. Points on this clone: Its antigen is not known.

The data were produced by immunoSEQ multiplex PCR, yet TCRdb's version contains in-frame clones alone and is incomplete. Of around 140,000 clones in the sample, approximately 80% were seen once. Trimming shortened V by 3 bases and J by 2 bases, and 9 bases separated the two germline ends. This CDR3 region has 14 residues. Germline-derived CDR1 and CDR2 are SGHAT and FQNNGV. The sequenced sample was PBMCs, obtained after 36 months of ibrutinib treatment. J is TRBJ2-3 and V is TRBV11-2, with D possibly being TRBD1 (6 bases). The TCR sequence derives from a human donor with chronic lymphocytic leukemia. CDR3 DNA: TGTGCCAGCAGCTTTCAGGGACACACAGATACGCAGTATTTT. This gives the protein CASSFQGHTDTQYF.